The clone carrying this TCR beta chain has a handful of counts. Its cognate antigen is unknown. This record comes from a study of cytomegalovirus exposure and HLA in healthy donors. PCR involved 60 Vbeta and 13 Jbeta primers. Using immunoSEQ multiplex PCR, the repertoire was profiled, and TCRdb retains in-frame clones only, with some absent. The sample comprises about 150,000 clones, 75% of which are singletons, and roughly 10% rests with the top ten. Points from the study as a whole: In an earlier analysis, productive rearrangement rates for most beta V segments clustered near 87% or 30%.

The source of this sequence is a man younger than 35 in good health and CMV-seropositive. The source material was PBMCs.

The CDR3 here is CASSLLGQPQHF. The CDR3 region has the DNA TGTGCCAGCAGTTTGTTGGGCCAGCCCCAGCATTTT. V usage is TRBV28 and J usage is TRBJ1-5; no clear D. The CDR3 is made up of 12 amino acids. CDR1 is MDHEN, CDR2 SYDVKM, per germline. V was shortened by 3 bases and J by 7 bases, with 7 bases between the two germline ends. Based on the CDR3 plus reference TRBV28 and TRBJ1-5, the full variable domain is DVKVTQSSRYLVKRTGEKVFLECVQDMDHENMFWYRQDPGLGLRLIYFSYDVKMKEKGDIPEGYSVSREKKERFSLILESASTNQTSMYLCASSLLGQPQHFGDGTRLSIL.